Shown below are 27 T cell receptor beta chains from a single sample sequenced in a study of blood T cell repertoires in COVID-19. The method was immunoSEQ multiplex PCR; TCRdb's version includes in-frame clones alone and lacks a portion of them. Of a few hundred thousand clones in the sample, approximately 85% are singletons; the top ten hold 2% to 3%. Sequencing was done on a sample of peripheral blood. The receptors come from a woman aged 70-85 years with COVID-19, enrolled during active disease.

The chain is built from TRBV12-5 and TRBJ2-7; no reliable D call. The CDR3 length is 13 residues. Looked up from germline, CDR1 is LGHNT and CDR2 is FRNRAP. Trimming took off 3 bases at V and 0 bases at J, with 6 bases between the two ends. The CDR3 reads CASGFLASYEQYF. In DNA, the CDR3 is TGTGCTAGTGGTTTTCTGGCCTCCTACGAGCAGTACTTC.

The rearrangement links TRBV5-1 to TRBJ2-1; 11 nucleotides line up with TRBD2. The germline gives CDR1 SGHRS, CDR2 YFSETQ. After removal of 3 bases from V and 10 bases from J, the junction contained 12 bases not matched to a gene. The CDR3 sequence is 16 residues long. The CDR3 DNA follows: TGCGCCAGCAGCTCCCAGGCTAGCGGGGGGCCGATAGAGCAGTTCTTC. Its protein is CASSSQASGGPIEQFF.

This chain links TRBV6-2 or TRBV6-3 with TRBJ1-2; TRBD1 is a possible D gene (6 bases). Germline CDR1 reads MNHEY; CDR2 reads SVGEGT. V gave up 0 bases and J gave up 6 bases, with 14 bases separating them. The CDR3 spans 15 residues. The CDR3 DNA is TGTGCCAGCAGTTACTCGAACGGGGGGCTTAATGGCTACACCTTC. Translating gives CASSYSNGGLNGYTF.

The chain carries TRBV7-8 and TRBJ1-2; the D is unclear. There are 13 residues in the CDR3. With 5 bases removed from V and 8 bases from J, the gap between germline ends came to 15 bases. Germline loops: CDR1 SGHVS, CDR2 FQNEAQ. CDR3 loop: CASSPARGGGYTF. Here the CDR3 DNA reads TGTGCCAGCAGCCCTGCACGCGGAGGGGGCTACACCTTC. Drawing the rest from reference TRBV7-8 and TRBJ1-2, the complete variable domain is GAGVSQSPRYKVAKRGQDVALRCDPISGHVSLFWYQQALGQGPEFLTYFQNEAQLDKSGLPSDRFFAERPEGSVSTLKIQRTQQEDSAVYLCASSPARGGGYTFGSGTRLTVV.

The V call is TRBV5-6, the J call TRBJ1-5, with unresolved D. This CDR3 spans 14 amino acids. The germline CDR1 and CDR2 sequences are SGHDT and YYEEEE. Trimming took 2 bases from V and 6 from J, leaving 12 bases between them. DNA for the CDR3: TGTGCCAGCAGCTTCAGGCAGAACAGTCAGCCCCAGCATTTT. Protein sequence: CASSFRQNSQPQHF.

CDR3 in amino acids: CASSLGQGRYGYTF. For the CDR3, the DNA is TGTGCCAGCAGTTTGGGACAGGGGCGTTATGGCTACACCTTC. The gene calls are TRBV7-3 and TRBJ1-2; 10 bases match TRBD1. From germline, CDR1 is SGHTA and CDR2 FQGTGA. V shed 6 bases and J 5 bases; nucleotides not matched to a gene: 6. CDR3 length equals 14 residues.

The rearrangement uses TRBV24-1 and TRBJ2-1; 7 nucleotides agree with TRBD1. Trimming removed 4 bases from V and 6 bases from J; junction bases left unmatched: 14. The CDR3 extends over 17 amino acids. Germline V CDR1 and CDR2: KGHDR, SFDVKD. CDR3 sequence: CATSDRDSRGPLNEQFF. In nucleotides, the CDR3 is TGTGCCACCAGTGACCGGGACAGCAGGGGCCCCCTCAATGAGCAGTTCTTC.

The V and J genes are TRBV27 and TRBJ2-7, with D possibly TRBD2 on 7 matching bases. The V end was cut by 8 bases, the J end by 7 bases, with 24 bases between. The CDR3 is 15 residues long. Per germline, CDR1 MNHEY and CDR2 SMNVEV (reference sequence). The CDR3: CASRNLAGAVGEQYF. The DNA of the CDR3 is TGTGCCAGCCGGAACCTGGCGGGGGCCGTGGGGGAGCAGTACTTC.

The rearrangement joins TRBV19 to TRBJ1-6; D is unclear. Trimming shortened V by 5 bases and J by 0 bases, and 17 bases separated the two germline ends. This CDR3 is 18 amino acids long. Germline values: CDR1 LNHDA, CDR2 SQIVND (reference sequence). CDR3: CASSPLWGGSSYNSPLHF. CDR3 DNA sequence: TGTGCCAGTAGTCCCCTTTGGGGAGGGAGCTCCTATAATTCACCCCTCCACTTT.

The chain uses TRBV5-1 and TRBJ2-5; the D gene is possibly TRBD2 (6 bases). CDR1 SGHRS and CDR2 YFSETQ come from the germline V gene. The CDR3 runs 16 residues. The ends were cut back, 6 bases at V and 4 bases at J, with 22 bases in the middle. The CDR3 loop reads CASTPGRPSAGETQYF. The CDR3 region has the DNA TGCGCCAGCACACCCGGACGTCCTAGCGCAGGAGAGACCCAGTACTTC.

The V gene is TRBV2, the J gene TRBJ1-1, with D possibly TRBD1 on 6 matching bases. Germline V CDR1 and CDR2: SNHLY, FYNNEI. The CDR3 covers 14 residues. The germline V and J ends were trimmed by 5 bases and 0 bases, with 10 bases remaining between them. The CDR3 DNA reads TGTGCCAGCAGTTTCCAGGGGATGAACACTGAAGCTTTCTTT. Protein sequence: CASSFQGMNTEAFF.

This chain joins TRBV11-3 and TRBJ1-1, with D uncertain. The germline V gene has CDR1 SGHNT and CDR2 YENEEA. This CDR3 is 14 amino acids long. Trimming cost V 8 bases and J 0 bases, with 13 bases left between them. CDR3 sequence (DNA): TGTGCCAGCTCAGTGGCGCGGGTGAACACTGAAGCTTTCTTT. Residues: CASSVARVNTEAFF.

The chain combines TRBV7-2 with TRBJ2-7, with 10 bases aligning to TRBD1. Germline CDR1 and CDR2: SGHTA and FQGNSA. Trimming removed 5 bases from V and 2 bases from J; junction bases left unmatched: 6. CDR3 size: 15 residues. CDR3 amino acids: CASSPGTGVPYEQYF. CDR3 in DNA: TGTGCCAGCAGCCCCGGGACAGGGGTCCCCTACGAGCAGTACTTC.

This sequence joins TRBV24-1 and TRBJ1-1; tentatively, D is TRBD1 (6 bases). The germline V gene encodes CDR1 KGHDR and CDR2 SFDVKD. Trimming cost V 5 bases and J 10 bases, with 16 bases left between them. The CDR3 totals 13 residues. In DNA, the CDR3 is TGTGCCACCAGTGCCCCGGGGGGCCGTGGAGCTTTCTTT. It encodes CATSAPGGRGAFF.

This clone was seen once. The chain has TRBV19 and TRBJ1-2; D is undetermined. This CDR3 has 14 amino acids. The germline V and J ends were trimmed by 4 bases and 8 bases, with 17 bases remaining between them. CDR1 is LNHDA and CDR2 is SQIVND in the germline V gene (reference sequence). CDR3 bases: TGTGCCAGTAGTACTCCCATTCGGGATCACGGCTACACCTTC. This translates into CASSTPIRDHGYTF.

V usage is TRBV11-3 and J usage is TRBJ1-3; the D gene is possibly TRBD1 (5 bases). The ends were cut back, 0 bases at V and 4 bases at J, with 10 bases in the middle. Germline loops: CDR1 SGHNT, CDR2 YENEEA. There are 15 residues in the CDR3. The CDR3: CASSLDRGSGNTIYF. CDR3 coding DNA: TGTGCCAGCAGCTTAGATCGGGGGTCCGGAAACACCATATATTTT.

The chain carries TRBV6-5 and TRBJ1-2, with 10 bases aligning to TRBD1. The length of the CDR3 is 15 residues. With 2 bases clipped from V and 6 bases from J, the junction kept 6 bases outside the gene matches. Germline lookup yields CDR1 MNHEY and CDR2 SVGAGI. In nucleotides, the CDR3 is TGTGCCAGCAGTTACCCTCCAGACAGGGGGCATGGCTACACCTTC. Protein: CASSYPPDRGHGYTF.

On this clone itself: This specimen includes other DNA sequences encoding the same CDR3. The V gene is TRBV5-1, the J gene TRBJ1-3, with 7 bases that match TRBD1. J gave up 4 bases and V 2 bases, and 6 bases lay outside the gene matches. The CDR3 totals 15 residues. CDR1 and CDR2 (germline): SGHRS, YFSETQ. CDR3 loop: CASSLDGTVGNTIYF. For the CDR3, the DNA is TGCGCCAGCAGCTTAGATGGGACAGTAGGAAACACCATATATTTT.

J is TRBJ2-6 and V is TRBV7-2; 15 nucleotides align to TRBD2. This CDR3 has 18 amino acids. With V trimmed by 4 bases and J by 2 bases, 3 bases remained unmatched. CDR1 is SGHTA, CDR2 FQGNSA, per germline. The CDR3 reads CASSYGLAGGAGANVLTF. Here the CDR3 DNA reads TGTGCCAGCAGCTACGGACTAGCGGGAGGGGCTGGGGCCAACGTCCTGACTTTC.

The V call is TRBV6-5, the J call TRBJ1-2, with 7 bases aligning to TRBD1. The germline V gene has CDR1 MNHEY and CDR2 SVGAGI. V lost 0 bases to trimming and J lost 7 bases; unmatched junction nucleotides: 8. The CDR3 spans 15 residues. For the CDR3, the DNA is TGTGCCAGCAGTTACTCAAATAAGGGGGCCGGTGGCTACACCTTC. It translates to CASSYSNKGAGGYTF.

The chain is built from TRBV29-1 and TRBJ1-2; TRBD1 aligns across 7 bases. Germline trimming cut 3 bases from V and 7 bases from J; bases unmatched to any gene: 11. The germline gives CDR1 SQVTM, CDR2 ANQGSEA. This CDR3 is built from 14 residues. CDR3 sequence (DNA): TGCAGCGTTGAGGCGAAGAGGGGGCAGGGTGGCTACACCTTC. Translating gives CSVEAKRGQGGYTF. The full variable domain, in which reference TRBV29-1 and TRBJ1-2 provide the parts outside the CDR3, is SAVISQKPSRDICQRGTSLTIQCQVDSQVTMMFWYRQQPGQSLTLIATANQGSEATYESGFVIDKFPISRPNLTFSTLTVSNMSPEDSSIYLCSVEAKRGQGGYTFGSGTRLTVV.

This chain uses TRBV7-2 with TRBJ2-7, with 7 bases fitting TRBD1. There are 16 residues in the CDR3. Trimming removed 2 bases from V and 2 bases from J; junction bases left unmatched: 9. Germline CDR1 and CDR2: SGHTA and FQGNSA. CDR3 loop: CASSLTSGQGAYEQYF. CDR3 in DNA: TGTGCCAGCAGCTTAACCTCAGGGCAGGGGGCCTACGAGCAGTACTTC. Complete variable domain (other parts from reference TRBV7-2 and TRBJ2-7): GAGVSQSPSNKVTEKGKDVELRCDPISGHTALYWYRQSLGQGLEFLIYFQGNSAPDKSGLPSDRFSAERTGGSVSTLTIQRTQQEDSAVYLCASSLTSGQGAYEQYFGPGTRLTVT.

The chain combines TRBV30 with TRBJ1-6, with a possible D match to TRBD1 (6 bases). V shed 1 base and J shed 5 bases, with 9 bases lying between them. The germline gives CDR1 GTSNPN, CDR2 SVGIG (reference sequence). The CDR3 is 14 amino acids. This CDR3 reads CAWSAGGHNSPLHF. DNA of the CDR3: TGTGCCTGGAGTGCGGGGGGGCATAATTCACCCCTCCACTTT. Full variable domain (outside the CDR3, taken from reference TRBV30 and TRBJ1-6): SQTIHQWPATLVQPVGSPLSLECTVEGTSNPNLYWYRQAAGRGLQLLFYSVGIGQISSEVPQNLSASRPQDRQFILSSKKLLLSDSGFYLCAWSAGGHNSPLHFGNGTRLTVT.

This sequence joins TRBV5-4 and TRBJ1-3, with no clear D. V lost 0 bases, J lost 4 bases, and 8 bases lay in between. This CDR3 has 14 amino acids. The germline CDR1 and CDR2 sequences are SGHNT and YYREEE (reference sequence). CDR3 sequence (DNA): TGTGCCAGCAGCTTGGGACAATCCGGAAACACCATATATTTT. Translated: CASSLGQSGNTIYF.

This sequence joins TRBV24-1 and TRBJ1-1, with TRBD1 matching 8 bases. The V gene end was trimmed by 3 bases and the J gene end by 5 bases; junction bases not matched to a gene: 7. The CDR3 loop spans 15 amino acids. The germline V gene has CDR1 KGHDR and CDR2 SFDVKD. The CDR3 here is CATSDLTGVGTEAFF. The CDR3 coding sequence is TGTGCCACCAGTGATCTGACAGGGGTAGGGACTGAAGCTTTCTTT.

The chain employs TRBV7-2 and TRBJ1-2, with D possibly being TRBD1 (6 bases). The CDR3 consists of 14 residues. Trimming left V 1 base short and J 5 bases short, with 11 bases between. In germline, CDR1 is SGHTA, CDR2 FQGNSA. CDR3 sequence (DNA): TGTGCCAGCAGCTTAGACAGGGCTTGGTATGGCTACACCTTC. Amino acids: CASSLDRAWYGYTF.

The sample holds a few counts of this clone. This sequence joins TRBV7-2 and TRBJ2-6; D possibly corresponds to TRBD2 (6 bases). The V end was cut by 4 bases, the J end by 1 base, with 8 bases between. Per germline, CDR1 SGHTA and CDR2 FQGNSA. This CDR3 has 15 amino acids. CDR3 amino acids: CASSWDSSGANVLTF. CDR3 nucleotide sequence: TGTGCCAGCAGCTGGGACTCGTCTGGGGCCAACGTCCTGACTTTC. Using reference TRBV7-2 and TRBJ2-6 for the parts outside the CDR3, the full variable domain is GAGVSQSPSNKVTEKGKDVELRCDPISGHTALYWYRQSLGQGLEFLIYFQGNSAPDKSGLPSDRFSAERTGGSVSTLTIQRTQQEDSAVYLCASSWDSSGANVLTFGAGSRLTVL.